The subject of this entry is one T cell receptor beta chain. Its antigen is undetermined. The source of the sample is a study of T cell responses to AZD1222 COVID-19 vaccine. The CDR3 length is 13 residues. Trimming removed 7 bases at V and 4 bases at J, with 13 bases between. Per germline, CDR1 MNHEY and CDR2 SVGAGI. The method was immunoSEQ multiplex PCR; TCRdb's version includes in-frame clones alone and lacks a portion of them. Seen here are approximately 130,000 clones, nearly 95% observed once, and the top ten hold 0.9% to 0.95%. General observations from the study: Only 5 or 6 AZD1222 recipients tested seropositive at baseline. Two AZD1222 doses significantly raised spike-specific TCR breadth and depth over controls.

Sample: peripheral blood, taken on day 0 of AZD1222 vaccination. The V call is TRBV6-5, the J call TRBJ1-1; D is possibly TRBD1 (6 bases). The TCR comes from an adult in good health. This chain's CDR3 is CASIRTGTTEAFF. For the CDR3, the DNA is TGTGCCAGCATCAGAACAGGGACCACTGAAGCTTTCTTT.